This T cell receptor beta chain was sequenced for a study of blood T cell repertoires in COVID-19. The wider study: PBMCs, B-cell-depleted T cells, or T cells were the source of the cDNA or gDNA that made up the material.

Profiling relied on immunoSEQ multiplex PCR, and the TCRdb table lists in-frame clones only, not all of them. The data hold under 80,000 clones, with 88% observed a single time. With V trimmed by 8 bases and J by 2 bases, 12 bases remained unmatched. The CDR3 is 15 residues long. The germline gives CDR1 LNHDA, CDR2 SQIVND (reference sequence). Sequencing was done on a sample of peripheral blood. This rearrangement joins TRBV19 to TRBJ2-7, with 7 bases matching TRBD2. This receptor was obtained from a human donor in a cohort sampled during active COVID-19. The CDR3 nucleotides read TGTGCCAGTGGAGAGGGTCGCGGGGGAACCTACGAGCAGTACTTC. It translates to CASGEGRGGTYEQYF.